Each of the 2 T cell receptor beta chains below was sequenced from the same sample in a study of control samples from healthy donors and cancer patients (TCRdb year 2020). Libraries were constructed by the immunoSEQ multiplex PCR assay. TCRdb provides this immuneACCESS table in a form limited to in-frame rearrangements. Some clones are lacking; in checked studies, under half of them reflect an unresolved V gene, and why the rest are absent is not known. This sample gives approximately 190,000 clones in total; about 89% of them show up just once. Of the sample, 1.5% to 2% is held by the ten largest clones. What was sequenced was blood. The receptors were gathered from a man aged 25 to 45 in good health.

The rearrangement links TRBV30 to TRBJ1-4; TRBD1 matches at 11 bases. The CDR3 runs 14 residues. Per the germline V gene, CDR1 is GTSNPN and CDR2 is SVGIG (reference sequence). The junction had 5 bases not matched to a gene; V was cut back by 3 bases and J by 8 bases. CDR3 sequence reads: CAWSPGQGGEKLFF. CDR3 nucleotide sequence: TGTGCCTGGAGCCCGGGACAGGGGGGAGAAAAACTGTTTTTT.

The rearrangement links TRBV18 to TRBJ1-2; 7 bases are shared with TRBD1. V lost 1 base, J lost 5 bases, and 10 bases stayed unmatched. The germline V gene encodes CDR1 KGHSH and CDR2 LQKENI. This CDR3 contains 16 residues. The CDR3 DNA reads TGTGCCAGCTCACCACTCGATTCAGGGGGAGAGTATGGCTACACCTTC. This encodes CASSPLDSGGEYGYTF.